The 20 T cell receptor beta chains given below trace back to one sample, sequenced in a study of T cell responses to AZD1222 COVID-19 vaccine (dated by TCRdb to the early 2020s). The library came from the immunoSEQ multiplex PCR assay. TCRdb holds this immuneACCESS table with in-frame rearrangements only. Some clones are missing; in checked studies, unresolved V genes explain under half, and the rest has no known cause. For this sample the table gives about 140,000 clones, of which 70% to 90% were detected only once. Less than 7% of the sample lies in the top ten. The sample's time point label, in plain terms: baseline before first vaccination. Sequences were derived from peripheral blood, sampled on day 0 of AZD1222 vaccination. These receptors were obtained from an adult in good health.

This chain joins TRBV10-3 and TRBJ1-1; D ambiguous. This CDR3 has 13 amino acids. V lost 0 bases, J lost 8 bases, and 10 bases lay in between. Germline V gene sequence: CDR1 ENHRY, CDR2 SYGVKD. Here the CDR3 reads CAISESGKEEAFF. The CDR3 nucleotides are TGTGCCATCAGTGAGTCTGGGAAAGAGGAAGCTTTCTTT.

The gene calls are TRBV11-1 and TRBJ2-3, with TRBD1 identical over 11 bases. Germline V gene lookup returns CDR1 SGHAT and CDR2 FQDESV (reference sequence). V shed 1 base and J 3 bases; nucleotides not matched to a gene: 3. The CDR3 covers 16 residues. In DNA, the CDR3 is TGTGCCAGCAGCTTAGGGACAGGGGGCGCGACAGATACGCAGTATTTT. Translation gives CASSLGTGGATDTQYF.

The chain is built from TRBV6-6 and TRBJ1-2; 11 nucleotides agree with TRBD1. V lost 4 bases, J lost 2 bases, and 6 bases stayed unmatched. Per the germline V gene, CDR1 is MNHNY and CDR2 is SVGAGI (reference sequence). The CDR3 has 16 residues. CDR3 DNA: TGTGCCAGCAGTTCCCCGGGACAGGGGGGGAACTATGGCTACACCTTC. This sequence encodes CASSSPGQGGNYGYTF.

V usage is TRBV28 and J usage is TRBJ1-3, with a possible D match to TRBD1 (5 bases). Trimming stripped 8 bases from V and 6 bases from J, with 17 bases between. Germline V gene lookup returns CDR1 MDHEN and CDR2 SYDVKM. The CDR3 extends over 14 amino acids. The CDR3 here is CASRGRQGENTIYF. CDR3 DNA sequence: TGTGCCAGCCGCGGGCGGCAAGGGGAAAACACCATATATTTT. The whole variable domain, remainder taken from reference TRBV28 and TRBJ1-3, is DVKVTQSSRYLVKRTGEKVFLECVQDMDHENMFWYRQDPGLGLRLIYFSYDVKMKEKGDIPEGYSVSREKKERFSLILESASTNQTSMYLCASRGRQGENTIYFGEGSWLTVV.

The chain links TRBV4-2 to TRBJ1-6, with TRBD1 matching over 7 bases. Germline values: CDR1 LGHNA, CDR2 YNFKEQ. V was pared by 3 bases and J by 8 bases, with 10 bases of the junction left unmatched. The CDR3 is 16 residues long. CDR3 in DNA: TGTGCCAGCAGCCAGGGTGACAGGGTTTCTTATTCACCCCTCCACTTT. It encodes CASSQGDRVSYSPLHF.

The genes are TRBV10-3 and TRBJ1-3; a possible D gene is TRBD1 (5 bases). This CDR3 region has 18 residues. V lost 10 bases, J lost 8 bases, and 33 bases lay in between. Germline V gives CDR1 ENHRY, CDR2 SYGVKD. CDR3 nucleotide sequence: TGTGCCACACGAAACCGGGGGTGGGACGCGGATCACCGTGACACCATATATTTT. Translation gives CATRNRGWDADHRDTIYF.

V is TRBV15 and J is TRBJ1-5, with D perhaps matching TRBD1 (5 bases). V was shortened by 0 bases and J by 1 base, with 10 bases between the two germline ends. The CDR3 is made up of 16 amino acids. Germline CDR1 is LNHNV and CDR2 is YYDKDF (reference sequence). CDR3: CATSRDWGGSNQPQHF. The CDR3 DNA sequence: TGTGCCACCAGCAGAGACTGGGGGGGGAGCAATCAGCCCCAGCATTTT.

The chain carries TRBV18 and TRBJ2-1; TRBD2 matches at 10 bases. V lost 4 bases to trimming and J lost 0 bases; unmatched junction nucleotides: 6. The CDR3 spans 17 residues. Germline-derived CDR1 and CDR2 are KGHSH and LQKENI. CDR3 nucleotides: TGTGCCAGCTCACTGGAGACTAGCGGGTTCTCCTACAATGAGCAGTTCTTC. Its protein product is CASSLETSGFSYNEQFF.

The genes are TRBV5-1 and TRBJ2-7; no definite D call. V lost 2 bases, J lost 3 bases, and 15 bases lay in between. Per the germline V gene, CDR1 is SGHRS and CDR2 is YFSETQ. The length of the CDR3 is 15 residues. The CDR3, as DNA: TGCGCCAGCAGCTTAGGTCTAATGGGTGGCTACGAGCAGTACTTC. Translating gives CASSLGLMGGYEQYF.

The chain carries TRBV4-1 and TRBJ2-5; D may be TRBD1 or TRBD2 (7 bases each). Germline V lookup: CDR1 MGHRA, CDR2 YSYEKL. This CDR3 contains 15 residues. Trimming stripped 0 bases from V and 5 bases from J, with 13 bases between. Here the CDR3 reads CASSQDRGGPETQYF. CDR3 DNA sequence: TGCGCCAGCAGCCAAGACAGGGGGGGCCCCGAGACCCAGTACTTC.

The chain employs TRBV7-9 and TRBJ1-2; D unresolved. Germline CDR1 reads SEHNR; CDR2 reads FQNEAQ (reference sequence). CDR3 length: 14 amino acids. The V gene lost 7 bases and the J gene lost 3 bases, with 15 bases spanning the gap. The CDR3 DNA reads TGTGCCAGCACCCAAGGGATCCTCGACTATGGCTACACCTTC. Translation gives CASTQGILDYGYTF. The whole variable domain, filled in from reference TRBV7-9 and TRBJ1-2, reads DTGVSQNPRHKITKRGQNVTFRCDPISEHNRLYWYRQTLGQGPEFLTYFQNEAQLEKSRLLSDRFSAERPKGSFSTLEIQRTEQGDSAMYLCASTQGILDYGYTFGSGTRLTVV.

The V gene is TRBV18, the J gene TRBJ2-1, with a weak D call TRBD2 (5 bases). CDR3 length: 16 residues. V shed 1 base and J shed 0 bases, with 10 bases lying between them. Germline V gives CDR1 KGHSH, CDR2 LQKENI. CDR3 protein: CASSPRATSSYNEQFF. The CDR3 DNA reads TGTGCCAGCTCACCACGCGCAACTAGCTCCTACAATGAGCAGTTCTTC.

V gene TRBV10-3 combines with J gene TRBJ2-2; the D call may be TRBD1 or TRBD2 (6 bases each). The germline V gene has CDR1 ENHRY and CDR2 SYGVKD. The CDR3 has 15 amino acids. V dropped 4 bases and J dropped 1 base, with 10 bases sitting between them. The CDR3 DNA reads TGTGCCATCAGTGTGGGGGGACAGAACACCGGGGAGCTGTTTTTT. Its translation: CAISVGGQNTGELFF.

The chain couples TRBV7-9 to TRBJ2-2; D may be TRBD2 (6 bases). CDR3 length: 18 amino acids. Germline V gene data show CDR1 as SEHNR and CDR2 as FQNEAQ (reference sequence). Trimming left V 3 bases short and J 0 bases short, with 17 bases between. The CDR3 nucleotides are TGTGCCAGCAGCTTTCCGAGAAGGGGAGGCGCGAACACCGGGGAGCTGTTTTTT. Residues: CASSFPRRGGANTGELFF.

The genes are TRBV29-1 and TRBJ1-1, with D perhaps TRBD1 (6 bases). The CDR3 runs to 14 residues. Per the germline V gene, CDR1 is SQVTM and CDR2 is ANQGSEA. The V and J ends lost 8 bases and 0 bases respectively, with 16 bases between them. This CDR3 is CSSKRTVLNTEAFF. In nucleotides, the CDR3 is TGCAGCTCAAAACGGACAGTTTTGAACACTGAAGCTTTCTTT.

The chain recombines TRBV28 with TRBJ2-5; D perhaps matches TRBD2 (6 bases). The CDR3 totals 14 residues. V lost 5 bases to trimming and J lost 13 bases, with 23 bases between them. Looked up from germline, CDR1 is MDHEN and CDR2 is SYDVKM. The CDR3 sequence is CASSIGAGSSRGYF. The CDR3 coding sequence is TGTGCCAGCAGTATAGGTGCGGGGTCAAGCAGAGGGTACTTC.

The chain uses TRBV12-3 or TRBV12-4 and TRBJ2-3; D unclear. V lost 6 bases to trimming and J lost 3 bases, with 10 bases between them. The CDR3 contains 13 residues. CDR3 loop: CASSLGDTDTQYF. The DNA of the CDR3 is TGTGCCAGCAGCCTTGGCGATACAGATACGCAGTATTTT.

This sequence joins TRBV11-1 and TRBJ1-5; the D is unclear. Germline V CDR1 and CDR2: SGHAT, FQDESV (reference sequence). Trimming shortened V by 0 bases and J by 0 bases, and 18 bases separated the two germline ends. The CDR3 is 19 residues long. In DNA form, the CDR3 reads TGTGCCAGCAGCTTAGCGGGCAGGAGGAAACAGCATAGCAATCAGCCCCAGCATTTT. Amino acid sequence: CASSLAGRRKQHSNQPQHF.

This sequence joins TRBV19 and TRBJ1-2; D might be TRBD1 (5 bases). The V gene's germline CDR1 is LNHDA and CDR2 SQIVND (reference sequence). CDR3 length: 15 residues. Trimming took 7 bases from V and 2 from J, leaving 17 bases between them. CDR3 loop: CASKEQRGENYGYTF. Here the CDR3 DNA reads TGTGCCAGTAAGGAGCAGAGGGGCGAGAACTATGGCTACACCTTC.

The genes are TRBV15 and TRBJ2-1, with 11 bases fitting TRBD2. V lost 3 bases to trimming and J lost 6 bases; unmatched junction nucleotides: 7. In germline, CDR1 is LNHNV, CDR2 YYDKDF (reference sequence). The CDR3 length is 16 residues. The CDR3 nucleotides read TGTGCCACCAGCAGGGGGGGGACTAGCGGACCCAATGAGCAGTTCTTC. Its translation is CATSRGGTSGPNEQFF. Complete variable domain (other parts from reference TRBV15 and TRBJ2-1): DAMVIQNPRYQVTQFGKPVTLSCSQTLNHNVMYWYQQKSSQAPKLLFHYYDKDFNNEADTPDNFQSRRPNTSFCFLDIRSPGLGDTAMYLCATSRGGTSGPNEQFFGPGTRLTVL.